A selection of T cell receptor beta chains follows, all from one sample in a study of beta chain features in type 1 diabetes. Clones were sequenced by immunoSEQ multiplex PCR, and TCRdb holds only the in-frame ones, with some missing. The data contain roughly 150,000 clones, roughly 9% of them singletons. Sequencing was performed on central memory CD4+ T cells from blood. The source is a woman aged 25-40 years with type 1 diabetes. The CDR3 runs from the conserved cysteine through the conserved F or W. D genes are given only for firm matches. A row's size may be missing; if present it is once, few, many or a size class.

J: TRBJ2-1
size: once
V: TRBV5-6
D: TRBD2
DNA: TGTGCCAGCGCCCGGGGACTAGCAGGAGACTATGAGCAGTTCTTC
CDR3: CASARGLAGDYEQFF

J: TRBJ2-1
size: few
V: TRBV6-1
D: -
DNA: TGTGCCAGCAGTGAGACGATATCTGGGACAAGGGGGAATGAGCAGTTCTTC
CDR3: CASSETISGTRGNEQFF

J: TRBJ1-2
size: few
V: TRBV7-9
D: TRBD1
DNA: TGTGCCAGCAGCTTAGGCAGGGGGCGAGGCTATGGCTACACCTTC
CDR3: CASSLGRGRGYGYTF

J: TRBJ2-1
size: few
V: TRBV4-1
D: TRBD1
DNA: TGCGCCAGCAGCCAAGAGGTACGGCCCGGGACAGGGTTCCACAATGAGCAGTTCTTC
CDR3: CASSQEVRPGTGFHNEQFF

J: TRBJ1-1
size: -
V: TRBV6-5
D: TRBD1
DNA: TGTGCCAGCAGTTTTGATCCCCGACAGGGGTTTGAAGCTTTCTTT
CDR3: CASSFDPRQGFEAFF

J: TRBJ2-7
size: -
V: TRBV19
D: TRBD2
DNA: TGTGCCACCGAGGGACTAGCCTACGAGCAGTACTTC
CDR3: CATEGLAYEQYF

J: TRBJ1-1
size: few
V: TRBV28
D: TRBD1
DNA: TGTGCCAGCAAGACCACACAGGGGGGAGCTTTCTTT
CDR3: CASKTTQGGAFF

J: TRBJ1-2
size: few
V: TRBV6-8
D: -
DNA: TGTGCCAGGTTGAGCGGACAGATCTATAACTATGGCTACACCTTC
CDR3: CARLSGQIYNYGYTF

J: TRBJ2-2
size: few
V: TRBV7-9
D: -
DNA: TGTGCCAGCAGCTTAGCGGCTACAGATACCGGGGAGCTGTTTTTT
CDR3: CASSLAATDTGELFF

J: TRBJ2-7
size: -
V: TRBV29-1
D: -
DNA: TGCAGCGCCGTCCGAGCTAGGAGCTCCTACGAGCAGTACTTC
CDR3: CSAVRARSSYEQYF

J: TRBJ2-3
size: few
V: TRBV29-1
D: -
DNA: TGCAGCGTTTTGGGGAGTAGCACAGATACGCAGTATTTT
CDR3: CSVLGSSTDTQYF

J: TRBJ2-7
size: -
V: TRBV5-1
D: -
DNA: TGCGCCAGCAGCTTGGGAGGGAGTTCCTACGAGCAGTACTTC
CDR3: CASSLGGSSYEQYF

J: TRBJ1-3
size: -
V: TRBV30
D: -
DNA: TGTGCCTGGTTTAAGTGGGGGGAAGGTGGAAACACCATATATTTT
CDR3: CAWFKWGEGGNTIYF

J: TRBJ2-1
size: -
V: TRBV19
D: TRBD1
DNA: TGTGCCAGTAGTAGAGGACAGGCACGCAATGAGCAGTTCTTC
CDR3: CASSRGQARNEQFF

J: TRBJ2-1
size: -
V: TRBV27
D: -
DNA: TGTGCCAGCAGCTCCCCCACACTAGCAGAGTCCTACAATGAGCAGTTCTTC
CDR3: CASSSPTLAESYNEQFF

J: TRBJ1-2
size: few
V: TRBV29-1
D: -
DNA: TGCAGCGCTTGGACACAATCGCCTTATGGCTACACCTTC
CDR3: CSAWTQSPYGYTF

J: TRBJ2-7
size: many
V: TRBV7-2
D: TRBD1
DNA: TGTGCCAGCAGCTTAGTTCCGGACAGGCCATACGAGCAGTACTTC
CDR3: CASSLVPDRPYEQYF

J: TRBJ2-5
size: -
V: TRBV29-1
D: -
DNA: TGCAGCGTTGAAGTAGGGGGCCAAGAGACCCAGTACTTC
CDR3: CSVEVGGQETQYF

J: TRBJ2-6
size: few
V: TRBV5-1
D: -
DNA: TGCGCCAGCAGGGACAGCCCGTCTGGGGCCAACGTCCTGACTTTC
CDR3: CASRDSPSGANVLTF

J: TRBJ2-4
size: -
V: TRBV5-1
D: TRBD2
DNA: TGCGCCAGCAGCTTGGAGGGACTAGCGGGAGTGAGGAACATTCAGTACTTC
CDR3: CASSLEGLAGVRNIQYF

J: TRBJ1-2
size: -
V: TRBV19
D: -
DNA: TGTGCCAGTACCTTGGGCCATTCTGTGGGCTACACCTTC
CDR3: CASTLGHSVGYTF

J: TRBJ2-7
size: -
V: TRBV7-3
D: -
DNA: TGTGCCAGCAGCTCAACCCAGGGGTCCGAGCAGTACTTC
CDR3: CASSSTQGSEQYF

J: TRBJ1-2
size: few
V: TRBV2
D: -
DNA: TGTGCCAGCAGTGAACAGGTCGCCGCGTACTATGGCTACACCTTC
CDR3: CASSEQVAAYYGYTF

J: TRBJ2-1
size: -
V: TRBV11-2
D: TRBD1
DNA: TGTGCCAGCAGCCGCGACGCAGGGGGCTGGAATGAGCAGTTCTTC
CDR3: CASSRDAGGWNEQFF

J: TRBJ2-1
size: few
V: TRBV28
D: TRBD2
DNA: TGTGCCAGCAGTTTAGCCGGGACTAGCGGTAACAATGAGCAGTTCTTC
CDR3: CASSLAGTSGNNEQFF

J: TRBJ2-5
size: -
V: TRBV6-1
D: -
DNA: TGTGCCAGCAGACATCCCCCTGGTGACCAGTACTTC
CDR3: CASRHPPGDQYF

J: TRBJ2-3
size: -
V: TRBV29-1
D: -
DNA: TGCAGCGTTAACAAACAGGGCAGGTCAACAGATACGCAGTATTTT
CDR3: CSVNKQGRSTDTQYF

J: TRBJ1-5
size: -
V: TRBV30
D: -
DNA: TGTGCCTGGAGTACCCCGCTCAGGCAGCCCCAGCATTTT
CDR3: CAWSTPLRQPQHF

J: TRBJ2-5
size: -
V: TRBV4-1
D: -
DNA: TGCGCCAGCAGCCAAGACGTAGCGGCTCGCAGAGAGACCCAGTACTTC
CDR3: CASSQDVAARRETQYF

J: TRBJ2-1
size: -
V: TRBV25-1
D: -
DNA: TGTGCCAGCAGTGAGCCCGGGAGAGGGGCGCTTATGCAGTTCTTC
CDR3: CASSEPGRGALMQFF

J: TRBJ2-7
size: few
V: TRBV30
D: -
DNA: TGTGCCTGGAGTAACAACTACGAGCAGTACTTC
CDR3: CAWSNNYEQYF

J: TRBJ2-7
size: few
V: TRBV11-2
D: -
DNA: TGTGCCAGCAGCTTAGATCGGGTAACCTACGAGCAGTACTTC
CDR3: CASSLDRVTYEQYF

J: TRBJ2-2
size: -
V: TRBV5-1
D: -
DNA: TGCGCCAGCAGCTTGGACGACCCAGGGCACACCGGGGAGCTGTTTTTT
CDR3: CASSLDDPGHTGELFF

J: TRBJ2-3
size: -
V: TRBV5-1
D: TRBD2
DNA: TGCGCCAGCAGCTTGGCCGGGACTAGCGGCACAGATACGCAGTATTTT
CDR3: CASSLAGTSGTDTQYF

J: TRBJ2-5
size: -
V: TRBV27
D: TRBD2
DNA: TGTGCCAGCAGTTCACCCTTAGCGGGAGTGGAGACCCAGTACTTC
CDR3: CASSSPLAGVETQYF

J: TRBJ1-5
size: few
V: TRBV18
D: -
DNA: TGTGCCAGCTCTCCTCAGGGCCGCGATCAGCCCCAGCATTTT
CDR3: CASSPQGRDQPQHF

J: TRBJ2-7
size: -
V: TRBV27
D: TRBD2
DNA: TGTGCCAGCAGTTCGACTAGCGGGAGTGGTGCGTGGTACGAGCAGTACTTC
CDR3: CASSSTSGSGAWYEQYF

J: TRBJ2-7
size: few
V: TRBV11-2
D: TRBD2
DNA: TGTGCCAGCAGCCCACCGAGGCTAGCGGGAGTGGAGGAGCAGTACTTC
CDR3: CASSPPRLAGVEEQYF

J: TRBJ1-2
size: few
V: TRBV19
D: -
DNA: TGTGCCAGTAGTATGGCAGGTTCCCTGTATGGCTACACCTTC
CDR3: CASSMAGSLYGYTF

J: TRBJ2-5
size: -
V: TRBV28
D: TRBD1
DNA: TGTGCCAGCAGTCATCAGGGACAGGGCGAAGAGACCCAGTACTTC
CDR3: CASSHQGQGEETQYF

J: TRBJ2-2
size: -
V: TRBV4-1
D: -
DNA: TGCGCCAGCAGCCAGCTAGCGCTAAACACCGGGGAGCTGTTTTTT
CDR3: CASSQLALNTGELFF

J: TRBJ2-1
size: few
V: TRBV29-1
D: -
DNA: TGCAGCGTTGAAGCGCCAGGGAGGTCCTCCTACAATGAGCAGTTCTTC
CDR3: CSVEAPGRSSYNEQFF

J: TRBJ2-3
size: -
V: TRBV7-6
D: TRBD2
DNA: TGTGCCAGCAGCCCTAGCGGGCGCACAGATACGCAGTATTTT
CDR3: CASSPSGRTDTQYF

J: TRBJ2-1
size: few
V: TRBV4-2
D: -
DNA: TGTGCCAGCAGCCAGAAAGCCCCTGAGCAGTTCTTC
CDR3: CASSQKAPEQFF

J: TRBJ1-4
size: -
V: TRBV5-1
D: -
DNA: TGCGCCAGCAGCGGACTCCCCTTTTGGGAAACTGGTGAAAAACTGTTTTTT
CDR3: CASSGLPFWETGEKLFF

J: TRBJ2-5
size: few
V: TRBV5-1
D: -
DNA: TGCGCCAGCAGCTTGGGACTCGGAGAGACCCAGTACTTC
CDR3: CASSLGLGETQYF

J: TRBJ2-7
size: -
V: TRBV15
D: TRBD1
DNA: TGTGCCACCAGCAGAGATTCCCCAACAGGGGGGACTTCCTACGAGCAGTACTTC
CDR3: CATSRDSPTGGTSYEQYF

J: TRBJ1-2
size: few
V: TRBV9
D: TRBD1
DNA: TGTGCCAGCAGCCCCGGGACAGGGAGGTATGGCTACACCTTC
CDR3: CASSPGTGRYGYTF

J: TRBJ2-7
size: -
V: TRBV11-2
D: TRBD2
DNA: TGTGCCAGCAGCTTAATGAGCGGGAGCAACTCCTACGAGCAGTACTTC
CDR3: CASSLMSGSNSYEQYF

J: TRBJ1-2
size: few
V: TRBV30
D: TRBD1
DNA: TGTGCCTGGGACAGGGGCGGCTACACCTTC
CDR3: CAWDRGGYTF

J: TRBJ2-2
size: -
V: TRBV6-5
D: -
DNA: TGTGCCAGCAGTTACGACCCGGGGTTGACCGGGGAGCTGTTTTTT
CDR3: CASSYDPGLTGELFF

J: TRBJ1-5
size: -
V: TRBV28
D: -
DNA: TGTGCCAGCAGTGAGGACAGTTACAATCAGCCCCAGCATTTT
CDR3: CASSEDSYNQPQHF

J: TRBJ2-1
size: few
V: TRBV6-1
D: TRBD2
DNA: TGTGCCAGCAGTGAGACCCTGGGACTAGCGGGAGTCAATGAGCAGTTCTTC
CDR3: CASSETLGLAGVNEQFF

J: TRBJ2-5
size: few
V: TRBV5-1
D: TRBD2
DNA: TGCGCCAGCAGCCCCGGCGGGGGGAGAGGCCAAGAGACCCAGTACTTC
CDR3: CASSPGGGRGQETQYF

J: TRBJ2-3
size: -
V: TRBV9
D: -
DNA: TGTGCCAGCAGCCCCCACCGGGGCACAGATACGCAGTATTTT
CDR3: CASSPHRGTDTQYF

J: TRBJ1-2
size: few
V: TRBV4-1
D: TRBD1
DNA: TGCGCCAGCAGCGGACAGGGCGGCTATGGCTACACCTTC
CDR3: CASSGQGGYGYTF

J: TRBJ2-1
size: few
V: TRBV19
D: TRBD2
DNA: TGTGCCAGTAGTGTCGGTCTAGCGGGAATCAATGAGCAGTTCTTC
CDR3: CASSVGLAGINEQFF

J: TRBJ2-7
size: few
V: TRBV19
D: -
DNA: TGTGCCAGTAGTAACGGGGATACCACCTCCTACGAGCAGTACTTC
CDR3: CASSNGDTTSYEQYF

J: TRBJ1-1
size: -
V: TRBV11-2
D: -
DNA: TGTGCCAGCAGCTCGTTGGGGGCGGTTGCCACTGAAGCTTTCTTT
CDR3: CASSSLGAVATEAFF